This TCR beta chain was retrieved from a study of siplizumab effects on memory and regulatory T cells. General study points: An assignable naive or memory phenotype was lacking in roughly 75-96% of proliferating CD4+ or CD8+ clones. Siplizumab significantly lowered the alloreactive sequences that could be traced to unstimulated CD4+ memory cells.

This clone has only a few counts. The antigen is not known. Each sample yielded around 9.6 x 10^4 assayed TCR templates. Produced via immunoSEQ multiplex PCR; TCRdb's table is partial and in-frame only. The top ten clones hold less than 0.4% of a sample with nearly 95,000 clones, about 94% of them seen once. Germline loops: CDR1 SGHTA, CDR2 FQGNSA. The V and J ends lost 2 bases and 3 bases respectively, with 0 bases between them. The CDR3 has 11 amino acids. The specimen was non-Treg CD4+ T cells sorted from blood. The sequence was collected from a human donor in good health. This chain joins TRBV7-2 and TRBJ2-3; D is unclear. The CDR3 DNA reads TGTGCCAGCAGCTTAACAGATACGCAGTATTTT. It is translated as CASSLTDTQYF.